Each of the 13 T cell receptor beta chains below was sequenced from the same sample in a study of shared clonotypes between healthy human individuals. Clones were sequenced by immunoSEQ multiplex PCR, and TCRdb holds only the in-frame ones, with some missing. The table has roughly 660,000 clones, less than 95% seen once. Sequenced: memory CD8+ T cells from PBMCs. Subset given: CD45RO+ cells pooled with CCR7-negative TemRA cells. These receptors were taken from a man aged 18-30 years in good health. Some clones in this sample may be carry-over from other donors' samples.

The chain links TRBV7-2 to TRBJ2-2, with unresolved D. Trimming pared 5 bases from V and 6 bases from J, leaving 7 bases between. The CDR3 runs 12 residues. Germline assignment: CDR1 SGHTA and CDR2 FQGNSA. CDR3 nucleotide sequence: TGTGCCAGCAGCCCCTACCCCGGGGAGCTGTTTTTT. Translating gives CASSPYPGELFF.

V is TRBV4-3 and J is TRBJ2-7; TRBD1 matches 9 bases. The V gene end was trimmed by 1 base and the J gene end by 2 bases; junction bases not matched to a gene: 3. This CDR3 is 15 amino acids long. In germline, CDR1 is LGHNA, CDR2 YSLEER. CDR3 in amino acids: CASSQGQGVAYEQYF. CDR3 DNA sequence: TGCGCCAGCAGCCAAGGACAGGGGGTCGCCTACGAGCAGTACTTC.

The chain has TRBV28 and TRBJ2-7, with D possibly matching TRBD1 (5 bases). This CDR3 is 13 amino acids long. The V gene's germline CDR1 is MDHEN and CDR2 SYDVKM. The ends were cut back, 4 bases at V and 6 bases at J, with 13 bases in the middle. The CDR3 DNA reads as TGTGCCAGCAGTTGGCTCGGCAGGGCCGAGCAGTACTTC. It encodes CASSWLGRAEQYF.

The genes are TRBV10-3 and TRBJ2-1; unclear D gene. The CDR3 length is 13 residues. Between the trimmed V and J ends, which lost 3 bases and 6 bases, there was a span of 9 bases. Germline V CDR1 and CDR2: ENHRY, SYGVKD. CDR3 region: CAISESGINEQFF. Written as DNA, the CDR3 is TGTGCCATCAGTGAATCCGGCATCAATGAGCAGTTCTTC.

V gene TRBV6-4 combines with J gene TRBJ1-5; 7 nucleotides line up with TRBD1. V lost 6 bases to trimming and J lost 9 bases; unmatched junction nucleotides: 14. Germline values: CDR1 MRHNA, CDR2 SNTAGT. There are 15 residues in the CDR3. The CDR3 sequence is CASRQRTGSIWPQHF. The CDR3 DNA follows: TGTGCCAGCAGACAAAGGACAGGATCAATTTGGCCCCAGCATTTT.

The V gene is TRBV18, the J gene TRBJ2-7; TRBD1 matches at 9 bases. CDR1 and CDR2 from the germline V gene are KGHSH and LQKENI. The CDR3 spans 15 residues. V lost 3 bases, J lost 7 bases, and 10 bases stayed unmatched. CDR3 in amino acids: CASSPNRGRSREQYF. As DNA, the CDR3 is TGTGCCAGCTCACCCAACAGGGGGCGCTCCCGGGAGCAGTACTTC.

Only one count was recorded for this clone. This chain links TRBV10-3 with TRBJ1-5, with D hard to call. This CDR3 has 13 amino acids. Germline assignment: CDR1 ENHRY and CDR2 SYGVKD. Between the trimmed V and J ends, which lost 2 bases and 9 bases, there was a span of 11 bases. Written as DNA, the CDR3 is TGTGCCATCAGTGAGAGAGGCCCAGGGCCCCAGCATTTT. Its translation is CAISERGPGPQHF.

The CDR3 DNA sequence: TGTGCCTGGAGTGCGGAACTAGCGGGATTGTATTTT. Protein: CAWSAELAGLYF. This chain uses TRBV30 with TRBJ2-3; TRBD2 matches at 10 bases. The CDR3 is 12 residues long. CDR1 and CDR2 (germline): GTSNPN, SVGIG (reference sequence). The ends lost 1 base at V and 14 bases at J; junction bases unmatched: 6.

V gene TRBV7-3 combines with J gene TRBJ1-1; 7 bases fit TRBD1. Germline CDR1 and CDR2: SGHTA and FQGTGA. With V trimmed by 1 base and J by 4 bases, 3 bases remained unmatched. The CDR3 extends over 14 amino acids. The CDR3 DNA is TGTGCCAGCAGCTTAAGGGGACAGTCCACTGAAGCTTTCTTT. It encodes CASSLRGQSTEAFF.

The genes are TRBV2 and TRBJ2-5, with TRBD2 matching over 7 bases. Germline CDR1 is SNHLY and CDR2 is FYNNEI. This CDR3 contains 21 residues. V gave up 1 base and J gave up 2 bases; unmatched junction bases: 22. The CDR3 region has the DNA TGTGCCAGCAGTGAAGAAAGAACCGGCATGGTAGCGGGCATGAAACAAGAGACCCAGTACTTC. Amino acid sequence: CASSEERTGMVAGMKQETQYF.

This clone was observed a few times. The genes are TRBV2 and TRBJ1-1; the D is unclear. The CDR3 is 13 residues long. Germline-derived CDR1 and CDR2 are SNHLY and FYNNEI. The V and J ends lost 4 bases and 3 bases respectively, with 9 bases between them. This CDR3 reads CASSGQRDTEAFF. The CDR3 DNA sequence: TGTGCCAGCAGTGGTCAGAGAGACACTGAAGCTTTCTTT. Full variable domain (outside the CDR3, taken from reference TRBV2 and TRBJ1-1): EPEVTQTPSHQVTQMGQEVILRCVPISNHLYFYWYRQILGQKVEFLVSFYNNEISEKSEIFDDQFSVERPDGSNFTLKIRSTKLEDSAMYFCASSGQRDTEAFFGQGTRLTVV.

The chain joins TRBV9 to TRBJ2-1; D might be TRBD2 (5 bases). The V and J ends lost 0 bases and 3 bases respectively, with 13 bases between them. The CDR3 loop spans 16 amino acids. Germline CDR1 and CDR2: SGDLS and YYNGEE. The CDR3 nucleotides are TGTGCCAGCAGCGTAGGATGGCGGACTCGCTACAATGAGCAGTTCTTC. Encoded protein: CASSVGWRTRYNEQFF. The variable domain in full, completed from reference TRBV9 and TRBJ2-1, reads DSGVTQTPKHLITATGQRVTLRCSPRSGDLSVYWYQQSLDQGLQFLIQYYNGEERAKGNILERFSAQQFPDLHSELNLSSLELGDSALYFCASSVGWRTRYNEQFFGPGTRLTVL.

CDR3 DNA sequence: TGTGCCAGCAGCTTAGGACTGCGAGGGAGTGAGACCCAGTACTTC. Translating gives CASSLGLRGSETQYF. The V call is TRBV11-2, the J call TRBJ2-5; tentative D call: TRBD2 (5 bases). Germline CDR1 reads SGHAT; CDR2 reads FQNNGV. The CDR3 spans 15 residues. The germline V and J ends were trimmed by 1 base and 5 bases, with 14 bases remaining between them.